A single sample is the source of the 16 T cell receptor beta chains below, sequenced in a study of T cells in Graves' hyperthyroidism and ophthalmopathy. Using RNA transcripts as the source, TCR beta CDR3 regions were amplified. The study used the HTBI primer set for a first-round RT-PCR of the TCR CDR3. TCRdb used MiXCR to reprocess the multiplex PCR reads, holding one entry per CDR3 protein. Among about 840,000 distinct CDR3 sequences listed, about 38% were seen once. Sequences were obtained from blood. The source is a man younger than 35 with Graves' hyperthyroidism.

The chain joins TRBV10-3 to TRBJ2-7; tentatively, D is TRBD1 (6 bases). V was shortened by 6 bases and J by 3 bases, with 15 bases between the two germline ends. CDR1 and CDR2 from the germline V gene are ENHRY and SYGVKD. The CDR3 sequence is 14 residues long. CDR3 sequence: CAIRPRTAFYEQYF. CDR3 DNA: TGTGCCATCAGACCCAGGACAGCCTTCTACGAGCAGTACTTC.

Regarding this clonotype: This may stem from a read error, because a much larger clone lies one nucleotide away. The genes are TRBV20-1 and TRBJ2-5; D might be TRBD1 or TRBD2, each matching 5 bases. Trimming cost V 5 bases and J 0 bases, with 10 bases left between them. CDR3 length equals 13 residues. The germline gives CDR1 DFQATT, CDR2 SNEGSKA (reference sequence). The CDR3 DNA reads TGCAGTGCTGGGGGTTGGTACCAAGAGACCCAGTACTTC. Translated, it gives CSAGGWYQETQYF.

The V call is TRBV29-1, the J call TRBJ1-1; possibly TRBD1 for D (6 bases). Germline CDR1 SQVTM, CDR2 ANQGSEA. The CDR3 extends over 11 amino acids. The ends were cut back, 8 bases at V and 9 bases at J, with 16 bases in the middle. CDR3 residues: CSSSDREKAFF. The CDR3 DNA is TGCAGCAGCTCGGACAGAGAGAAAGCTTTCTTT.

J is TRBJ1-1 and V is TRBV4-1; D remains unclear. V was clipped by 4 bases and J by 0 bases, with 9 bases between them. The CDR3 is 14 residues long. The germline gives CDR1 MGHRA, CDR2 YSYEKL. The CDR3 spells CASSPTVMNTEAFF. In DNA, the CDR3 is TGCGCCAGCAGCCCGACGGTTATGAACACTGAAGCTTTCTTT.

With regard to this clonotype: One end of the junction fails to match germline, which may point to a read error. As DNA, the CDR3 is TGTGCCATCAGTTACTTGAGCGGAAGAACCGGGGAGCTGTTTTTT. Protein product: CAISYLSGRTGELFF. The V call is TRBV6-5, the J call TRBJ2-2; TRBD2 is a possible D gene (5 bases). CDR1 and CDR2 (germline): MNHEY, SVGAGI. The CDR3 has 15 residues.

The J gene is TRBJ1-5, the V gene TRBV15, with unresolved D. The CDR3 spans 15 residues. Between the trimmed V and J ends, which lost 0 bases and 5 bases, there was a span of 11 bases. Looked up from germline, CDR1 is LNHNV and CDR2 is YYDKDF (reference sequence). CDR3 in DNA: TGTGCCACCAGCAGAGATTTAGGGCAGGATCAGCCCCAGCATTTT. Its translation is CATSRDLGQDQPQHF.

The chain employs TRBV24-1 and TRBJ1-2, with TRBD1 matching 8 bases. The CDR3 consists of 14 residues. Germline assignment: CDR1 KGHDR and CDR2 SFDVKD. V was pared by 5 bases and J by 6 bases, with 7 bases of the junction left unmatched. The CDR3 bases are TGTGCCACCAGTGGACAGGACAGGGCTAATGGCTACACCTTC. Residues: CATSGQDRANGYTF.

This sequence joins TRBV19 and TRBJ1-1; possibly TRBD1 for D (5 bases). This CDR3 contains 13 residues. Germline V gives CDR1 LNHDA, CDR2 SQIVND (reference sequence). The V gene lost 4 bases and the J gene lost 10 bases, with 16 bases spanning the gap. The CDR3 DNA reads as TGTGCCAGTAGTACCCCTGTAGAGGGGCGAGCTTTCTTT. Encoded protein: CASSTPVEGRAFF.

In this sample, this clonotype turned up a few times. V is TRBV15 and J is TRBJ1-1; D remains unclear. Per germline, CDR1 LNHNV and CDR2 YYDKDF (reference sequence). The CDR3 covers 12 residues. V dropped 3 bases and J dropped 3 bases, with 5 bases sitting between them. The CDR3 spells CATSSGDTEAFF. The DNA for the CDR3 is TGTGCCACCAGCAGTGGGGACACTGAAGCTTTCTTT. Full variable domain (outside the CDR3, taken from reference TRBV15 and TRBJ1-1): DAMVIQNPRYQVTQFGKPVTLSCSQTLNHNVMYWYQQKSSQAPKLLFHYYDKDFNNEADTPDNFQSRRPNTSFCFLDIRSPGLGDTAMYLCATSSGDTEAFFGQGTRLTVV.

The CDR3 spells CASSEGDGRSGPQHF. For the CDR3, the DNA is TGTGCCAGCAGTGAAGGGGACGGACGTTCCGGTCCCCAGCATTTT. This chain links TRBV6-1 with TRBJ1-5, with a possible D match to TRBD1 (5 bases). Trimming cost V 1 base and J 10 bases, with 17 bases left between them. Germline CDR1 and CDR2: MNHNS and SASEGT. This CDR3 contains 15 residues.

Many counts were recorded for this clonotype. The rearrangement links TRBV7-6 to TRBJ2-7; D uncertain. CDR1 is SGHVS, CDR2 FNYEAQ, per germline. Deletions cut 3 bases from V and 3 bases from J, with 12 bases between. The CDR3 sequence is 14 residues long. This CDR3 is CASSLSEGDYEQYF. DNA for the CDR3: TGTGCCAGCAGCTTGAGTGAAGGAGACTACGAGCAGTACTTC.

This clonotype was detected once. The chain couples TRBV10-3 to TRBJ2-7; 9 bases match TRBD2. Germline-derived CDR1 and CDR2 are ENHRY and SYGVKD. The CDR3 spans 14 residues. V shed 10 bases, J shed 6 bases, and the junction held 13 bases outside the gene matches. This chain's CDR3 is CASRGAGGRFEQYF. The CDR3 coding sequence is TGTGCCAGCAGAGGGGCGGGAGGGCGGTTCGAGCAGTACTTC.

The genes are TRBV6-5 and TRBJ1-2; 9 bases match TRBD1. CDR1 is MNHEY, CDR2 SVGAGI, per germline. The trim removed 7 bases at V and 8 bases at J, leaving 5 bases unmatched. The CDR3 length is 12 residues. The CDR3 DNA is TGTGCCAGCATAGGGACAGGGAGAGGCTACACCTTC. Its protein product is CASIGTGRGYTF.

The rearrangement uses TRBV7-2 and TRBJ2-2; 9 nucleotides agree with TRBD2. Per germline, CDR1 SGHTA and CDR2 FQGNSA. The CDR3 has 14 amino acids. The V and J ends lost 8 bases and 3 bases, in that order; junction bases with no gene match: 4. This chain's CDR3 is CASRSGGYTGELFF. The CDR3 DNA follows: TGTGCCAGCCGTAGCGGGGGCTACACCGGGGAGCTGTTTTTT.

This clonotype appeared a few times. This chain joins TRBV10-3 and TRBJ2-5; perhaps TRBD2 as D (5 bases). V dropped 4 bases and J dropped 2 bases, with 14 bases sitting between them. The CDR3 contains 15 residues. From germline, CDR1 is ENHRY and CDR2 SYGVKD. CDR3 in amino acids: CAISVGRTGQETQYF. CDR3 nucleotides: TGTGCCATCAGTGTTGGGCGGACGGGGCAAGAGACCCAGTACTTC.

This clonotype was counted between two and nine times. V and J are TRBV20-1 and TRBJ2-7; perhaps TRBD1 as D (6 bases). Germline loops: CDR1 DFQATT, CDR2 SNEGSKA (reference sequence). The length of the CDR3 is 15 residues. Between the trimmed V and J ends, which lost 0 bases and 2 bases, there was a span of 14 bases. CDR3 DNA: TGCAGTGCTAGAGACGTGAGGGACAACACCTACGAGCAGTACTTC. Translating gives CSARDVRDNTYEQYF.